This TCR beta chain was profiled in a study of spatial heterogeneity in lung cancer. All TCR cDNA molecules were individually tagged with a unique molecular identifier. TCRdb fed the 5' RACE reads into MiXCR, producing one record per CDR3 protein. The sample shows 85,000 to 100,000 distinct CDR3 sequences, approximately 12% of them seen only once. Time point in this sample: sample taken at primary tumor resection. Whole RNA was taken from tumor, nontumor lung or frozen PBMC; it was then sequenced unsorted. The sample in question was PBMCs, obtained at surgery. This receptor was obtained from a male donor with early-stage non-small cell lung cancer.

The CDR3 DNA is TGCAGCGTTGGTCAGTACCAAGAGACCCAGTACTTC. Translating gives CSVGQYQETQYF. The chain is built from TRBV29-1 and TRBJ2-5; D not certain. Germline assignment: CDR1 SQVTM and CDR2 ANQGSEA. The CDR3 spans 12 residues. V dropped 4 bases and J dropped 0 bases, with 6 bases sitting between them. Using reference TRBV29-1 and TRBJ2-5 for the parts outside the CDR3, the full variable domain is SAVISQKPSRDICQRGTSLTIQCQVDSQVTMMFWYRQQPGQSLTLIATANQGSEATYESGFVIDKFPISRPNLTFSTLTVSNMSPEDSSIYLCSVGQYQETQYFGPGTRLLVL.